The 10 T cell receptor beta chains listed next were all sequenced from one sample in a study of T cells expressing NK-cell markers. Reprocessing the 5' RACE reads, TCRdb reports a single entry for every CDR3 protein and omits DNA. The repertoire table contains 550,000 to 600,000 distinct CDR3 sequences. The sequenced sample was blood T cells: a sorted CD56 or NKG2C T cell subset, CD4+ or CD8+ T cells, or bulk PBMC T cells (not recorded which). These receptors were taken from a man aged 18 to 35 in good health.

The gene calls are TRBV3-1 and TRBJ1-1. Germline lookup yields CDR1 LGHDT and CDR2 YNNKEL (reference sequence). CDR3 length equals 13 residues. CDR3: CASSQEMSGEAFF.

Here the CDR3 reads CASGLWQSNQPQHF. The chain has TRBV12-5 and TRBJ1-5. This CDR3 is 14 amino acids long. From germline, CDR1 is LGHNT and CDR2 FRNRAP.

The genes are TRBV5-1 and TRBJ2-7; TCRdb designates TRBD1, a call that cannot be tested without DNA. The CDR3 has 14 amino acids. Germline-derived CDR1 and CDR2 are SGHRS and YFSETQ. The chain's CDR3 is CASSQDRADHEQYF.

The CDR3 sequence is CASSSTPDNEQFF. The chain joins TRBV7-2 to TRBJ2-1. Germline V gives CDR1 SGHTA, CDR2 FQGNSA. This CDR3 comprises 13 residues.

The V gene is TRBV3-1, the J gene TRBJ2-1. Germline V gene sequence: CDR1 LGHDT, CDR2 YNNKEL (reference sequence). The CDR3 extends over 14 amino acids. CDR3 loop: CASSRASRYNEQFF.

This chain connects TRBV21-1 to TRBJ2-1; TCRdb calls TRBD2, which cannot be checked without DNA. TRBV21-1 counts as a pseudogene. The CDR3 is 16 amino acids. CDR3 protein: CASSGTPGLAGYEQFF.

The gene calls are TRBV12-3 or TRBV12-4 and TRBJ2-1; TCRdb outputs TRBD2, but without DNA this stays unchecked. This CDR3 region has 16 residues. CDR3 in amino acids: CASSTSPRSSYNEQFF.

CDR3 sequence: CASSQDALSTNEKLFF. The V gene is TRBV4-3, the J gene TRBJ1-4. The CDR3 is 16 amino acids. Germline lookup yields CDR1 LGHNA and CDR2 YSLEER.

The genes are TRBV15 and TRBJ1-1; the TCRdb call, TRBD1, lacks DNA for checking. Germline loops: CDR1 LNHNV, CDR2 YYDKDF (reference sequence). The CDR3 covers 14 residues. The CDR3 loop is CATSRDRGVVTAFF.

This chain connects TRBV12-3 or TRBV12-4 to TRBJ2-6. This CDR3 has 15 residues. The chain's CDR3 is CASTMRLAGANVLTF.